This is a list of T cell receptor beta chains from one sample in a study of T cells in Graves' hyperthyroidism and ophthalmopathy. TCRdb processed the multiplex PCR reads anew with MiXCR; each CDR3 protein has one entry. In the table there are under 700,000 distinct CDR3 sequences, over 15% of which are singletons. Sample: blood. The receptors were gathered from a woman aged 18-29 years with Graves' hyperthyroidism. CDR3s include the opening cysteine and the closing phenylalanine or tryptophan. A D gene is named only where the DNA matches it firmly. Some rows have no size entry. The others give once, few or many, or a class for an expanded clone.

CDR3aa: CASSLGGSGSPLHF; CDR3nt: TGTGCCAGCAGCTTAGGAGGGTCGGGTTCACCCCTCCACTTT; j_gene: TRBJ1-6; v_gene: TRBV7-9; d_gene: NA; abundance: NA
CDR3aa: CASSETPPEKPQHF; CDR3nt: TGTGCCAGCAGTGAAACCCCTCCGGAGAAGCCCCAGCATTTT; j_gene: TRBJ1-5; v_gene: TRBV6-1; d_gene: NA; abundance: NA
CDR3aa: CASSQWSSGSTDTQYF; CDR3nt: TGCGCCAGCAGCCAATGGTCTAGCGGGAGCACAGATACGCAGTATTTT; j_gene: TRBJ2-3; v_gene: TRBV4-1; d_gene: TRBD2; abundance: few
CDR3aa: CATSDPRLSSYNEQFF; CDR3nt: TGTGCCACCAGTGATCCCCGATTAAGCTCCTACAATGAGCAGTTCTTC; j_gene: TRBJ2-1; v_gene: TRBV24-1; d_gene: NA; abundance: few
CDR3aa: CASSEPDSSNQPQHF; CDR3nt: TGTGCCAGCAGTGAGCCCGACAGTAGCAATCAGCCCCAGCATTTT; j_gene: TRBJ1-5; v_gene: TRBV2; d_gene: NA; abundance: many
CDR3aa: CASSLKRTHNTEAFF; CDR3nt: TGCGCCAGCAGCTTGAAAAGGACACACAACACTGAAGCTTTCTTT; j_gene: TRBJ1-1; v_gene: TRBV5-1; d_gene: NA; abundance: many
CDR3aa: CASRSETPGGPYGYTF; CDR3nt: TGTGCCAGCAGATCTGAGACGCCGGGAGGACCTTATGGCTACACCTTC; j_gene: TRBJ1-2; v_gene: TRBV2; d_gene: NA; abundance: many
CDR3aa: CASSFRTDLNSPLHF; CDR3nt: TGTGCCAGCAGCTTCCGGACAGACCTTAATTCACCCCTCCACTTT; j_gene: TRBJ1-6; v_gene: TRBV5-8; d_gene: NA; abundance: NA
CDR3aa: CSPGQGGETQYF; CDR3nt: TGCAGTCCCGGACAGGGTGGAGAGACCCAGTACTTC; j_gene: TRBJ2-5; v_gene: TRBV20-1; d_gene: TRBD1; abundance: NA
CDR3aa: CASSYSGREQYF; CDR3nt: TGTGCCAGCAGTTACTCGGGTAGGGAGCAGTACTTC; j_gene: TRBJ2-7; v_gene: TRBV6-6; d_gene: NA; abundance: few
CDR3aa: CATSDFGPQGYTF; CDR3nt: TGTGCCACCAGTGATTTTGGCCCGCAGGGCTACACCTTC; j_gene: TRBJ1-2; v_gene: TRBV24-1; d_gene: NA; abundance: many
CDR3aa: CASSSFGVNTEAFF; CDR3nt: TGTGCCAGCAGTTCGTTCGGGGTAAACACTGAAGCTTTCTTT; j_gene: TRBJ1-1; v_gene: TRBV12-3/TRBV12-4; d_gene: NA; abundance: many
CDR3aa: CASSLSAGVGDTQYF; CDR3nt: TGTGCCAGCAGTTTATCGGCGGGAGTCGGAGATACGCAGTATTTT; j_gene: TRBJ2-3; v_gene: TRBV12-3/TRBV12-4; d_gene: TRBD2; abundance: NA
CDR3aa: CASSPPIEEQFF; CDR3nt: TGTGCCAGCTCACCCCCTATCGAGGAGCAGTTCTTC; j_gene: TRBJ2-1; v_gene: TRBV18; d_gene: NA; abundance: NA
CDR3aa: CASSGTANYEQYF; CDR3nt: TGTGCCAGCAGCGGGACAGCAAATTACGAGCAGTACTTC; j_gene: TRBJ2-7; v_gene: TRBV7-9; d_gene: TRBD1; abundance: many
CDR3aa: CASSARGGPDTQYF; CDR3nt: TGTGCCAGCAGCGCGCGGGGAGGGCCAGATACGCAGTATTTT; j_gene: TRBJ2-3; v_gene: TRBV9; d_gene: TRBD2; abundance: few
CDR3aa: CASSFRDGQYF; CDR3nt: TGTGCCAGCAGTTTCAGGGACGGACAGTACTTC; j_gene: TRBJ2-5; v_gene: TRBV12-3/TRBV12-4; d_gene: NA; abundance: many
CDR3aa: CASSSTSLWGQGTDTQYF; CDR3nt: TGTGCCAGCAGCTCAACCTCCCTCTGGGGACAGGGAACAGATACGCAGTATTTT; j_gene: TRBJ2-3; v_gene: TRBV7-8; d_gene: TRBD1; abundance: many
CDR3aa: CASSQDPGYGYTF; CDR3nt: TGCGCCAGCAGCCAAGATCCTGGCTATGGCTACACCTTC; j_gene: TRBJ1-2; v_gene: TRBV4-3; d_gene: NA; abundance: many
CDR3aa: CASNVPSSYEQYF; CDR3nt: TGTGCCAGCAACGTACCCAGCTCCTACGAGCAGTACTTC; j_gene: TRBJ2-7; v_gene: TRBV28; d_gene: NA; abundance: many
CDR3aa: CASSLATPGGRGSSGYTF; CDR3nt: TGTGCCAGCAGTTTAGCAACCCCCGGGGGTAGGGGATCTAGTGGCTACACCTTC; j_gene: TRBJ1-2; v_gene: TRBV12-3/TRBV12-4; d_gene: NA; abundance: NA
CDR3aa: CAWSDRGNTEAFF; CDR3nt: TGTGCCTGGAGTGATAGGGGGAACACTGAAGCTTTCTTT; j_gene: TRBJ1-1; v_gene: TRBV30; d_gene: NA; abundance: many
CDR3aa: CASSPSGQGNQPQHF; CDR3nt: TGTGCCAGCAGCCCCTCGGGACAGGGCAATCAGCCCCAGCATTTT; j_gene: TRBJ1-5; v_gene: TRBV11-2; d_gene: TRBD1; abundance: NA
CDR3aa: CASSTSNYEQYF; CDR3nt: TGTGCCAGCAGCACTTCGAACTACGAGCAGTACTTC; j_gene: TRBJ2-7; v_gene: TRBV7-9; d_gene: NA; abundance: many
CDR3aa: CASTRQPGDYGYTF; CDR3nt: TGTGCCAGCACAAGACAGCCCGGCGACTATGGCTACACCTTC; j_gene: TRBJ1-2; v_gene: TRBV9; d_gene: NA; abundance: NA
CDR3aa: CASSLEFRDTQYF; CDR3nt: TGTGCCAGCAGCTTAGAGTTCCGCGATACGCAGTATTTT; j_gene: TRBJ2-3; v_gene: TRBV7-8; d_gene: NA; abundance: few
CDR3aa: CANSFQSSYEQYF; CDR3nt: TGTGCCAACAGTTTTCAGTCCTCCTACGAGCAGTACTTC; j_gene: TRBJ2-7; v_gene: TRBV27; d_gene: NA; abundance: NA
CDR3aa: CASKSRLAGNGETQYF; CDR3nt: TGTGCCAGCAAGAGTCGACTAGCGGGGAACGGTGAGACCCAGTACTTC; j_gene: TRBJ2-5; v_gene: TRBV6-1; d_gene: TRBD2; abundance: many
CDR3aa: CASSLVGQGRRHEQYF; CDR3nt: TGTGCCAGCAGCTTAGTTGGGCAGGGAAGAAGGCACGAGCAGTACTTC; j_gene: TRBJ2-7; v_gene: TRBV7-8; d_gene: NA; abundance: many
CDR3aa: CASSFREPEETQYF; CDR3nt: TGTGCCAGCAGCTTCAGGGAGCCGGAAGAGACCCAGTACTTC; j_gene: TRBJ2-5; v_gene: TRBV11-2; d_gene: NA; abundance: many
CDR3aa: CASSNRLGYRGGNTEAFF; CDR3nt: TGTGCCAGTAGTAATCGGCTGGGATACAGGGGTGGAAACACTGAAGCTTTCTTT; j_gene: TRBJ1-1; v_gene: TRBV19; d_gene: TRBD1; abundance: many
CDR3aa: CSAREPGTSIYNEQFF; CDR3nt: TGCAGTGCTAGAGAACCCGGGACATCCATTTACAATGAGCAGTTCTTC; j_gene: TRBJ2-1; v_gene: TRBV20-1; d_gene: NA; abundance: many
CDR3aa: CSVEDYRGPGEAFF; CDR3nt: TGCAGCGTTGAAGACTACAGGGGGCCTGGTGAAGCTTTCTTT; j_gene: TRBJ1-1; v_gene: TRBV29-1; d_gene: TRBD1; abundance: NA
CDR3aa: CASSSGSLYEQYF; CDR3nt: TGTGCCAGCAGCTCCGGATCTCTCTACGAGCAGTACTTC; j_gene: TRBJ2-7; v_gene: TRBV13; d_gene: NA; abundance: many
CDR3aa: CAVSFNGNSPLHF; CDR3nt: TGTGCCGTATCCTTCAATGGAAATTCACCCCTCCACTTT; j_gene: TRBJ1-6; v_gene: TRBV12-3/TRBV12-4; d_gene: NA; abundance: NA
CDR3aa: CASNPYGRGQGGNQPQHF; CDR3nt: TGTGCCAGCAACCCGTATGGACGGGGGCAGGGAGGCAATCAGCCCCAGCATTTT; j_gene: TRBJ1-5; v_gene: TRBV7-2; d_gene: NA; abundance: once
CDR3aa: CASGTEESGYNEQFF; CDR3nt: TGTGCCAGCGGAACCGAAGAGAGCGGTTACAATGAGCAGTTCTTC; j_gene: TRBJ2-1; v_gene: TRBV27; d_gene: NA; abundance: NA
CDR3aa: CSARLGPGGAGEQFF; CDR3nt: TGCAGTGCTAGACTGGGGCCAGGGGGCGCGGGGGAGCAGTTCTTC; j_gene: TRBJ2-1; v_gene: TRBV20-1; d_gene: TRBD1; abundance: NA
CDR3aa: CASSGNRVSSYNEQFF; CDR3nt: TGTGCCAGCAGCGGTAACAGGGTATCCTCCTACAATGAGCAGTTCTTC; j_gene: TRBJ2-1; v_gene: TRBV13; d_gene: NA; abundance: many
CDR3aa: CASSIVADPYEQYF; CDR3nt: TGTGCCAGTAGTATAGTGGCGGATCCCTACGAGCAGTACTTC; j_gene: TRBJ2-7; v_gene: TRBV19; d_gene: NA; abundance: NA
CDR3aa: CASTHRGTGELFF; CDR3nt: TGTGCCAGCACCCACAGGGGAACCGGGGAGCTGTTTTTT; j_gene: TRBJ2-2; v_gene: TRBV6-1; d_gene: TRBD1; abundance: many
CDR3aa: CASSQGLAGVYEQFF; CDR3nt: TGCGCCAGCAGCCAAGGACTAGCGGGAGTATATGAGCAGTTCTTC; j_gene: TRBJ2-1; v_gene: TRBV5-1; d_gene: TRBD2; abundance: NA
CDR3aa: CASGGREGYNEQFF; CDR3nt: TGTGCCAGCGGGGGGCGGGAGGGCTACAATGAGCAGTTCTTC; j_gene: TRBJ2-1; v_gene: TRBV6-2/TRBV6-3; d_gene: TRBD2; abundance: many
CDR3aa: CSAAVQNTGELFF; CDR3nt: TGCAGTGCTGCCGTGCAGAACACCGGGGAGCTGTTTTTT; j_gene: TRBJ2-2; v_gene: TRBV20-1; d_gene: NA; abundance: many
CDR3aa: CSARGTGIQPQHF; CDR3nt: TGCAGTGCTAGAGGCACAGGGATCCAGCCCCAGCATTTT; j_gene: TRBJ1-5; v_gene: TRBV20-1; d_gene: NA; abundance: NA
CDR3aa: CASSIAEQGPTYEQYF; CDR3nt: TGCGCCAGCAGCATTGCCGAACAGGGACCGACCTACGAGCAGTACTTC; j_gene: TRBJ2-7; v_gene: TRBV5-1; d_gene: NA; abundance: many
CDR3aa: CASGLVLGKNTEAFF; CDR3nt: TGTGCTAGTGGTTTGGTACTTGGGAAGAACACTGAAGCTTTCTTT; j_gene: TRBJ1-1; v_gene: TRBV12-5; d_gene: NA; abundance: NA
CDR3aa: CASTAPSPEAFF; CDR3nt: TGTGCCAGCACCGCGCCCTCCCCTGAAGCTTTCTTT; j_gene: TRBJ1-1; v_gene: TRBV6-2/TRBV6-3; d_gene: NA; abundance: few
CDR3aa: CASSLPSGRNTGELFF; CDR3nt: TGTGCCAGCAGTTTACCTAGCGGGAGGAACACCGGGGAGCTGTTTTTT; j_gene: TRBJ2-2; v_gene: TRBV12-3/TRBV12-4; d_gene: TRBD2; abundance: few